What follows are 17 T cell receptor beta chains derived from one specimen sequenced in a study of T cells in Graves' hyperthyroidism and ophthalmopathy. Amplification of TCR beta CDR3 regions was performed using RNA transcripts as template. In the first-round RT-PCR of the TCR CDR3, the HTBI primer set was used. A single record per CDR3 protein comes from TCRdb applying MiXCR to the multiplex PCR reads. The data hold roughly 400,000 distinct CDR3 sequences, with 11% to 15% observed a single time. Sequences were obtained from blood. Receptors were obtained from a middle-aged man with Graves' ophthalmopathy.

This clonotype has only a few counts. The genes are TRBV7-9 and TRBJ2-1, with D perhaps TRBD2 (7 bases). V lost 7 bases and J 4 bases, leaving 20 bases between the germline ends. This CDR3 contains 16 residues. Germline-derived CDR1 and CDR2 are SEHNR and FQNEAQ (reference sequence). Written as DNA, the CDR3 is TGTGCCAGCACCTCAATTAGGGGGAGGGATTACAATGAGCAGTTCTTC. Amino acid sequence: CASTSIRGRDYNEQFF.

V gene TRBV20-1 combines with J gene TRBJ2-1, with 15 bases identical to TRBD2. Trimming removed 3 bases from V and 5 bases from J; junction bases left unmatched: 2. The CDR3 loop spans 15 amino acids. Germline loops: CDR1 DFQATT, CDR2 SNEGSKA (reference sequence). As DNA, the CDR3 is TGCAGTGCTAGGGGACTAGCGGGAGGCGACAATGAGCAGTTCTTC. Translated: CSARGLAGGDNEQFF.

The chain links TRBV5-6 to TRBJ2-1; 7 nucleotides agree with TRBD1. Losses at the gene ends were 9 bases for V and 12 bases for J; bases not matched to a gene: 21. Germline V gives CDR1 SGHDT, CDR2 YYEEEE. This CDR3 comprises 15 residues. The CDR3 region is CATGPGTDYTMRQFF. As DNA, the CDR3 is TGTGCCACCGGTCCCGGGACAGACTATACAATGAGGCAGTTCTTC.

This clonotype was detected only a few times. The V and J genes are TRBV24-1 and TRBJ2-1, with 9 positions matching TRBD1. Germline values: CDR1 KGHDR, CDR2 SFDVKD. The CDR3 spans 16 residues. With V trimmed by 3 bases and J by 7 bases, 9 bases remained unmatched. CDR3 amino acids: CATSDPGTGKGNEQFF. In DNA form, the CDR3 reads TGTGCCACCAGTGATCCCGGGACAGGGAAGGGTAATGAGCAGTTCTTC.

At least ten counts were recorded for this clonotype. The chain joins TRBV27 to TRBJ2-7, with 9 bases matching TRBD2. There are 14 residues in the CDR3. Germline V lookup: CDR1 MNHEY, CDR2 SMNVEV (reference sequence). Germline trimming cut 5 bases from V and 2 bases from J; bases unmatched to any gene: 4. DNA for the CDR3: TGTGCCAGCAGTCGACTAGCGGAAACCTACGAGCAGTACTTC. It yields the protein CASSRLAETYEQYF.

In its sample, this clonotype was seen many times. The genes are TRBV5-1 and TRBJ2-3; no definite D call. Germline V gene sequence: CDR1 SGHRS, CDR2 YFSETQ. CDR3 size: 17 residues. V dropped 7 bases and J dropped 2 bases, with 23 bases sitting between them. CDR3 in DNA: TGCGCCAGCGGCCGGGTGGCGCTCGGCCTCCTCACAGATACGCAGTATTTT. This codes for CASGRVALGLLTDTQYF.

The genes are TRBV20-1 and TRBJ2-3; TRBD2 matches 7 bases. Trimming cost V 7 bases and J 5 bases; bases outside gene matches: 3. CDR1 is DFQATT, CDR2 SNEGSKA, per germline (reference sequence). The CDR3 is made up of 11 amino acids. The CDR3 sequence: CSGLAQDTQYF. CDR3 DNA: TGCAGTGGACTAGCTCAAGATACGCAGTATTTT.

The chain combines TRBV9 with TRBJ1-1, with 7 positions matching TRBD1. Per the germline V gene, CDR1 is SGDLS and CDR2 is YYNGEE. This CDR3 has 14 residues. J gave up 2 bases and V 2 bases, and 3 bases lay outside the gene matches. The DNA of the CDR3 is TGTGCCAGCAGCGTCGGGGACAGTAACACTGAAGCTTTCTTT. It encodes CASSVGDSNTEAFF.

On this clonotype: Being one base from a much bigger clone, this may be a read error. The chain carries TRBV30 and TRBJ2-1, with 9 bases fitting TRBD2. Trimming at V came to 3 bases and at J to 7 bases, leaving 10 bases not matched to a gene. Germline lookup yields CDR1 GTSNPN and CDR2 SVGIG (reference sequence). The CDR3 spans 15 residues. The CDR3, as DNA: TGTGCCTGGAGCGAACTCCGCGGGAGGGCAAATGAGCAGTTCTTC. Protein product: CAWSELRGRANEQFF.

In this sample, this clonotype turned up many times. The genes are TRBV7-8 and TRBJ1-5; D uncertain. The length of the CDR3 is 14 residues. Per germline, CDR1 SGHVS and CDR2 FQNEAQ. The V end lost 1 base, the J end lost 5 bases, and 9 bases lay between the germline ends. This chain's CDR3 is CASSLGAGHQPQHF. The DNA for the CDR3 is TGTGCCAGCAGCTTAGGGGCAGGCCATCAGCCCCAGCATTTT. The variable domain in full, with the rest retrieved from reference TRBV7-8 and TRBJ1-5, is GAGVSQSPRYKVAKRGQDVALRCDPISGHVSLFWYQQALGQGPEFLTYFQNEAQLDKSGLPSDRFFAERPEGSVSTLKIQRTQQEDSAVYLCASSLGAGHQPQHFGDGTRLSIL.

This clonotype was seen repeatedly, ten times or more. The chain has TRBV11-2 and TRBJ2-1; unclear D gene. V was pared by 3 bases and J by 0 bases, with 9 bases between. The CDR3 runs to 15 residues. Germline lookup yields CDR1 SGHAT and CDR2 FQNNGV. CDR3 bases: TGTGCCAGCAGCTTGGGAAGCAGCTCCTACAATGAGCAGTTCTTC. It is translated as CASSLGSSSYNEQFF.

The chain has TRBV3-1 and TRBJ2-3; 9 bases map to TRBD2. The J segment lost 2 bases and the V segment lost 8 bases, leaving 14 bases of the junction unmatched. CDR1 and CDR2 (germline): LGHDT, YNNKEL (reference sequence). The length of the CDR3 is 17 residues. CDR3 in amino acids: CASHPAGAGGYTDTQYF. The CDR3 nucleotides read TGTGCCAGCCACCCTGCTGGGGCGGGAGGGTACACAGATACGCAGTATTTT.

The chain is built from TRBV27 and TRBJ2-7; 7 nucleotides agree with TRBD1. The CDR3 runs 15 residues. V trimming: 6 bases; J trimming: 1 base; junction bases outside the gene matches: 9. The V gene's germline CDR1 is MNHEY and CDR2 SMNVEV (reference sequence). CDR3: CASRPHQDRSYEQYF. In DNA, the CDR3 is TGTGCCAGCAGACCGCATCAGGACAGGTCCTACGAGCAGTACTTC.

The J gene is TRBJ2-1, the V gene TRBV20-1, with D maybe TRBD2 (7 bases). Germline V gene lookup returns CDR1 DFQATT and CDR2 SNEGSKA (reference sequence). The CDR3 is 16 residues long. Trimming removed 4 bases at V and 0 bases at J, with 16 bases between. This chain's CDR3 is CSAIEGEGSSYNEQFF. CDR3 sequence (DNA): TGCAGTGCTATAGAGGGGGAGGGGAGCTCCTACAATGAGCAGTTCTTC.

This chain joins TRBV29-1 and TRBJ2-6; tentatively, D is TRBD2 (5 bases). The CDR3 sequence is 16 residues long. The germline V and J ends were trimmed by 2 bases and 0 bases, with 11 bases remaining between them. Germline loops: CDR1 SQVTM, CDR2 ANQGSEA. Written as DNA, the CDR3 is TGCAGCGTTGAAACAGCGGTTCACTCTGGGGCCAACGTCCTGACTTTC. Translation gives CSVETAVHSGANVLTF.

This clonotype has just a few counts. V usage is TRBV7-9 and J usage is TRBJ2-7, with 7 bases lining up with TRBD1. This CDR3 is built from 19 residues. Germline lookup yields CDR1 SEHNR and CDR2 FQNEAQ (reference sequence). Trimming cost V 6 bases and J 1 base; bases outside gene matches: 21. The CDR3 spells CASSPYRGQIHKKSYEQYF. The CDR3 DNA reads TGTGCCAGCAGTCCATACCGGGGACAGATACACAAAAAATCCTACGAGCAGTACTTC.

V usage is TRBV6-1 and J usage is TRBJ2-7; 11 bases agree with TRBD1. The CDR3 is 14 residues long. Germline V lookup: CDR1 MNHNS, CDR2 SASEGT. With 5 bases clipped from V and 6 bases from J, the junction kept 6 bases outside the gene matches. CDR3 region: CASSLDRGPVEQYF. The CDR3 nucleotides read TGTGCCAGCAGTCTGGACAGGGGGCCTGTCGAGCAGTACTTC.